This TCR beta chain stems from a study of CD8+CD57+ T cells in acquired aplastic anemia. Turning to the study itself: When averaged, DNA from sorted CD4+ and CD8+ cells came to approximately 3 ug.

To note about this clonotype: Its target is unknown.

V lost 5 bases to trimming and J lost 5 bases, with 16 bases between them. CDR3 size: 14 residues. CDR1 DFQATT and CDR2 SNEGSKA come from the germline V gene (reference sequence). Study results and limitations: Patients shared around 31 CD8+ CDR3 sequences with controls.

Genomic DNA templated the TCR beta VDJ and CDR3 profiling. Each CDR3 protein gets one entry after TCRdb re-called the reads with MiXCR. The profile shows around 430,000 distinct CDR3 sequences, roughly 34% of them singletons. Patients who underwent sequencing had shown CD8+CD57+ cell expansion by flow cytometry. V gene TRBV20-1 combines with J gene TRBJ2-1; possible D gene TRBD2, 6 bases. The sequence was obtained from a human donor with aplastic anemia. The sequenced sample consisted of sorted CD4+, CD8+, or CD8+CD57+ T cells (not recorded which) from PBMCs. CDR3: CSAPAGTEHNEQFF. The CDR3 nucleotides read TGCAGTGCTCCAGCCGGGACTGAACACAATGAGCAGTTCTTC.